This T cell receptor beta chain comes out of a study of T cell repertoires in cytomegalovirus infection. Study in general: Alongside well-studied HLA-B-restricted CMV epitopes, recently identified HLA-C-restricted CMV epitopes were also used. Regarding the study as a whole: HLA-C-restricted CMV clonotypes gave the most frequent clonotype in two of eight donors.

This clonotype was observed at least ten times. The antigen is not known. The CDR3 runs 14 residues. Germline V gene lookup returns CDR1 SGHTA and CDR2 FQGNSA. The V gene lost 4 bases and the J gene lost 3 bases, with 13 bases spanning the gap. TCRdb re-called the reads through MiXCR, storing one row per CDR3 protein. The sample contains about half a million distinct CDR3 sequences, approximately 42% of which appear only once. The specimen comprised cultured PBMCs, sampled from culture after CMV antigen stimulation. The source of this sequence is a human donor in good health (CMV status not recorded). Some clones in this sample may be carry-over from other donors' samples. The chain couples TRBV7-2 to TRBJ2-7, with D tentatively TRBD2 (5 bases). As DNA, the CDR3 is TGTGCCAGCAGCTCCCGGGGTAGCAGCTACGAGCAGTACTTC. Translated, it gives CASSSRGSSYEQYF.